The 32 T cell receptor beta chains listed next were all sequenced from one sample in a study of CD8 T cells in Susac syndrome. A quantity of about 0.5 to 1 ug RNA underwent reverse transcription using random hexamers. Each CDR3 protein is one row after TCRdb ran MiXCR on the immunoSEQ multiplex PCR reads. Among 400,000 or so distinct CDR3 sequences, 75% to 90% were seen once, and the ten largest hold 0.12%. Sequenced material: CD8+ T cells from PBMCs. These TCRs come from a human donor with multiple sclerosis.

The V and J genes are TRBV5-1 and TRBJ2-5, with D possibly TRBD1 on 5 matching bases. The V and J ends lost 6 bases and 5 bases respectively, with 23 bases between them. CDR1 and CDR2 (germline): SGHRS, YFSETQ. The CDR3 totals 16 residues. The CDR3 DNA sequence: TGCGCCAGCAAGGCCGTGGAAGTATCAGGGTTGGAGACCCAGTACTTC. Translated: CASKAVEVSGLETQYF.

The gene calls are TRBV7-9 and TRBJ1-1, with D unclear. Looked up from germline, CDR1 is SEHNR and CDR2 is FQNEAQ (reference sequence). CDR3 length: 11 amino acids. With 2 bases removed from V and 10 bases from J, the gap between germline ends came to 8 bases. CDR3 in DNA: TGTGCCAGCAGCTTACCTATACGAGCTTTCTTT. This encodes CASSLPIRAFF.

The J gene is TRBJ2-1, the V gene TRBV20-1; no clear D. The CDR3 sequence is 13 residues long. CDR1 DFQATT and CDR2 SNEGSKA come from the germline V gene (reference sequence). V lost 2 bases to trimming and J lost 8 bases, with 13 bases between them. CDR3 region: CSARIAEDDEQFF. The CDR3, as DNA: TGCAGTGCTAGAATTGCGGAAGATGATGAGCAGTTCTTC.

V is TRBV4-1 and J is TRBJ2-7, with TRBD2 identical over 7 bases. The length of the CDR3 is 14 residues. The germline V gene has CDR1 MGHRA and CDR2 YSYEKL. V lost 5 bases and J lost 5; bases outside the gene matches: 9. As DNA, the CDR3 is TGCGCCAGCAGCGTTCCCGGGGGGATCCACGAGCAGTACTTC. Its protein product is CASSVPGGIHEQYF.

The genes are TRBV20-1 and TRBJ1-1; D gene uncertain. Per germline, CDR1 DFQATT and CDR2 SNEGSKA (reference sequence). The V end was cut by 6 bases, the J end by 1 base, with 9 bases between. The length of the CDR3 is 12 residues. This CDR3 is CSAIPGNTEAFF. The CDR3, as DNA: TGCAGTGCCATTCCAGGGAACACTGAAGCTTTCTTT.

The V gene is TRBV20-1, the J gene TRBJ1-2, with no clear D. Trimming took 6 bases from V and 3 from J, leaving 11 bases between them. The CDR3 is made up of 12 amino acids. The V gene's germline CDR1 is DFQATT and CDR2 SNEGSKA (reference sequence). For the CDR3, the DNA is TGCAGTGCCATCTTACTCGACTATGGCTACACCTTC. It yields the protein CSAILLDYGYTF.

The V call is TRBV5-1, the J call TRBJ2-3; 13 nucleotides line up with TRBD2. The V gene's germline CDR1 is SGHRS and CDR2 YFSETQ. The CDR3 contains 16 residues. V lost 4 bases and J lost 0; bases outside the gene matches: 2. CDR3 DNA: TGCGCCAGCAGCCCGGGACTAGCGGGGAGCACAGATACGCAGTATTTT. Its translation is CASSPGLAGSTDTQYF. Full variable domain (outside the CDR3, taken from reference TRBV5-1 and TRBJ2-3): KAGVTQTPRYLIKTRGQQVTLSCSPISGHRSVSWYQQTPGQGLQFLFEYFSETQRNKGNFPGRFSGRQFSNSRSEMNVSTLELGDSALYLCASSPGLAGSTDTQYFGPGTRLTVL.

Here the CDR3 DNA reads TGCGCCAGCAGCCAAGGTGACAGGGTCCTCATGAACACTGAAGCTTTCTTT. Amino acid sequence: CASSQGDRVLMNTEAFF. The rearrangement uses TRBV4-1 and TRBJ1-1; 7 nucleotides agree with TRBD1. V lost 1 base to trimming and J lost 0 bases; unmatched junction nucleotides: 8. The CDR3 has 17 residues. CDR1 MGHRA and CDR2 YSYEKL come from the germline V gene.

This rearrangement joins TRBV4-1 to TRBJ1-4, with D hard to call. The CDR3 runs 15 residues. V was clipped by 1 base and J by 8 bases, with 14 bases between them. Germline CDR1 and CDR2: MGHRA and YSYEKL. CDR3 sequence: CASSQGDGLGEKLFF. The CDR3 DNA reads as TGCGCCAGCAGCCAAGGAGACGGGCTGGGAGAAAAACTGTTTTTT.

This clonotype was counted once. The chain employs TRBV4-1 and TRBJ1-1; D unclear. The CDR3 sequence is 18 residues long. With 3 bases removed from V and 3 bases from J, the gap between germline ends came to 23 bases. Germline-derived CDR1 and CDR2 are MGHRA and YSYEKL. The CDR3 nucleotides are TGCGCCAGCAGCCACCAGGAAGGGAGTGGATTTATGGACACTGAAGCTTTCTTT. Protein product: CASSHQEGSGFMDTEAFF.

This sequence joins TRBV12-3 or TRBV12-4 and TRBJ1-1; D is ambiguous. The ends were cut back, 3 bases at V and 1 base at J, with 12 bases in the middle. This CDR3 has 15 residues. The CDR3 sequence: CASSFLQTWNTEAFF. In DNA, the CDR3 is TGTGCCAGCAGTTTTCTCCAGACCTGGAACACTGAAGCTTTCTTT.

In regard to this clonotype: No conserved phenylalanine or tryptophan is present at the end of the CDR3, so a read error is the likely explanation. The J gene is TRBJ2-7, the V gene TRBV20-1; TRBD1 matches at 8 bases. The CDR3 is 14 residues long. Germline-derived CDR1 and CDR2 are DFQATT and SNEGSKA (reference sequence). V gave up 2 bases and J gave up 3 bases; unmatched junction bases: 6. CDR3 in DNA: TGCAGTGCTAGAATACAGGGGGGATTCTACGAGCAGTACCTC. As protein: CSARIQGGFYEQYL.

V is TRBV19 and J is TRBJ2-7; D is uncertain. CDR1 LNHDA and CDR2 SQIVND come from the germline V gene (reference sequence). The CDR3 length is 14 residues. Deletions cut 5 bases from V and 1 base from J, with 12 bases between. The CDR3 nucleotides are TGTGCCAGTAGTCCGACCTCAACTTCCTACGAGCAGTACTTC. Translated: CASSPTSTSYEQYF.

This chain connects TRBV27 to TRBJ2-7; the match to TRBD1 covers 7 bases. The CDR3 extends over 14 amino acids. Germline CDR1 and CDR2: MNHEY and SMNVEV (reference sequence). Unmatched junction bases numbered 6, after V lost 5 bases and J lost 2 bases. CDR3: CASSPTGQPYEQYF. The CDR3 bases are TGTGCCAGCAGTCCCACGGGACAGCCCTACGAGCAGTACTTC.

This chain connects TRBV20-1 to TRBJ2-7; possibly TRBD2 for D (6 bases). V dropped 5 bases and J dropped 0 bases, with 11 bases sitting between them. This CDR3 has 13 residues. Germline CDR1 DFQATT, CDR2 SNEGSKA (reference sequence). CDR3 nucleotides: TGCAGTGCTCGCGGGGCAGGCTCCTACGAGCAGTACTTC. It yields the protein CSARGAGSYEQYF.

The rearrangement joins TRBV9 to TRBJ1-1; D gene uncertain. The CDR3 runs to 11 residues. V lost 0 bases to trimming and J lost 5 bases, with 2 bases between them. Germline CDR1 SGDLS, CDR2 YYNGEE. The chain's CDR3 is CASSVVTEAFF. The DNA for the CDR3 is TGTGCCAGCAGCGTAGTAACTGAAGCTTTCTTT.

The CDR3 region is CASSQVLLAEQYF. The CDR3 DNA sequence: TGCGCCAGCAGCCAAGTTTTGCTCGCCGAGCAGTACTTC. The chain carries TRBV4-1 and TRBJ2-7; D not certain. V shed 1 base and J shed 6 bases, with 10 bases lying between them. The CDR3 is made up of 13 amino acids. Germline CDR1 MGHRA, CDR2 YSYEKL.

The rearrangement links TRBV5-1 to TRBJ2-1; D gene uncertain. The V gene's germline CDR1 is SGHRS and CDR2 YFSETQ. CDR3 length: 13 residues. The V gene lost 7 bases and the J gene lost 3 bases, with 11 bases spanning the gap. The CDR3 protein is CASGAVNYNEQFF. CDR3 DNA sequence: TGCGCCAGCGGAGCAGTAAACTACAATGAGCAGTTCTTC.

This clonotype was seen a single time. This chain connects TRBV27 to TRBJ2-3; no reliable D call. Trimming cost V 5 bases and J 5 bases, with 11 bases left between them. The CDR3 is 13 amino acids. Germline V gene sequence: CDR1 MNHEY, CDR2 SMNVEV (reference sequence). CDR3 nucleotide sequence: TGTGCCAGCAGTACTCTATTAGGAGATACGCAGTATTTT. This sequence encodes CASSTLLGDTQYF.

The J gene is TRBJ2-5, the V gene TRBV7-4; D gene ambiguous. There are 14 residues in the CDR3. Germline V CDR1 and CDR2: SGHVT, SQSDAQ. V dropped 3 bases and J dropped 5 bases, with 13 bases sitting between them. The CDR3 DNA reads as TGTGCCAGCAGCTTCGGCCCCAGCCCCGAGACCCAGTACTTC. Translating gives CASSFGPSPETQYF.

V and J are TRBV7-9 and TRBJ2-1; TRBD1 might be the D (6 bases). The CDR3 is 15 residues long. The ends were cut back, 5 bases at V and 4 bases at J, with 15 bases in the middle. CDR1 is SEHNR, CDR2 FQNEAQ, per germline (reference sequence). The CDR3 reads CASSTDSMPYNEQFF. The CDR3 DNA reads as TGTGCCAGCAGCACGGACAGTATGCCGTACAATGAGCAGTTCTTC.

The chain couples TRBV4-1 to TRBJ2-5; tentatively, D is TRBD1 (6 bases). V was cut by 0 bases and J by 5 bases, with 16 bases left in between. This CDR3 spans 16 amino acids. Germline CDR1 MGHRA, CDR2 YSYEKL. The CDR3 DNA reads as TGCGCCAGCAGCCAAGAGAGGGCAGGGGTTCCGGAGACCCAGTACTTC. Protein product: CASSQERAGVPETQYF.

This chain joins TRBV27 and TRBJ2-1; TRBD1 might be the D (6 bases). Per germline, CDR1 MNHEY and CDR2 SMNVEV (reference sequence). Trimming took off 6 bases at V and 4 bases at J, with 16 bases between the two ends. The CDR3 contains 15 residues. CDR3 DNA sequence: TGTGCCAGCAGGGTGGGACAATCTAATTACAATGAGCAGTTCTTC. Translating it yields CASRVGQSNYNEQFF.

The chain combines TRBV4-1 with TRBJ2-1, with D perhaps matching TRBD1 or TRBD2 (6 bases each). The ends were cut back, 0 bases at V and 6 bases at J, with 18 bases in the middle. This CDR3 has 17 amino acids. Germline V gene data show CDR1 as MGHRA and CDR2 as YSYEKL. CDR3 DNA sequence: TGCGCCAGCAGCCAAGAACCCCTAGGGGGGTACGGCAATGAGCAGTTCTTC. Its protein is CASSQEPLGGYGNEQFF.

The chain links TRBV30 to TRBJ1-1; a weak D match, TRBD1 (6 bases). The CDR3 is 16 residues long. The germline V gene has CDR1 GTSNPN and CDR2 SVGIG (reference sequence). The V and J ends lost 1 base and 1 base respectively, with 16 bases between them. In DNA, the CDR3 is TGTGCCTGGAGTGGGCCGGGGGCGCAAAGGAACACTGAAGCTTTCTTT. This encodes CAWSGPGAQRNTEAFF.

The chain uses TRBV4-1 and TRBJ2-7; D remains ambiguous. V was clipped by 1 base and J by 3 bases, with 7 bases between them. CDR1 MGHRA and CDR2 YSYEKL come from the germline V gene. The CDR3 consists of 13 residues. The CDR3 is CASSQVPGYEQYF. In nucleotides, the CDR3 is TGCGCCAGCAGCCAAGTTCCAGGCTACGAGCAGTACTTC.

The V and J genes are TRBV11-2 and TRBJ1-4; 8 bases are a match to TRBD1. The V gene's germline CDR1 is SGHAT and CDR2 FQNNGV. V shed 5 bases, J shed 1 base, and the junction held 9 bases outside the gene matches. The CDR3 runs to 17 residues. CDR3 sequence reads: CASSPGQGTRTNEKLFF. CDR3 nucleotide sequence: TGTGCCAGCAGCCCCGGACAGGGTACGAGAACTAATGAAAAACTGTTTTTT. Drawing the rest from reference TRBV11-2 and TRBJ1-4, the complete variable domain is EAGVAQSPRYKIIEKRQSVAFWCNPISGHATLYWYQQILGQGPKLLIQFQNNGVVDDSQLPKDRFSAERLKGVDSTLKIQPAKLEDSAVYLCASSPGQGTRTNEKLFFGSGTQLSVL.

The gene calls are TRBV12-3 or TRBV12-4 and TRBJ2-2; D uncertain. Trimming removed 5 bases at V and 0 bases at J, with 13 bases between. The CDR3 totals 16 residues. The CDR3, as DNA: TGTGCCAGCAGTCAACCCGAAATTCCGAACACCGGGGAGCTGTTTTTT. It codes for CASSQPEIPNTGELFF.

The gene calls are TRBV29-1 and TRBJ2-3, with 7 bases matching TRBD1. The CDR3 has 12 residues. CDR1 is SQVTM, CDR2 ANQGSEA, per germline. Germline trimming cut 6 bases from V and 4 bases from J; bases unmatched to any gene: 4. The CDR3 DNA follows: TGCAGCGTAGAGGGACAGCCAGATACGCAGTATTTT. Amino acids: CSVEGQPDTQYF.

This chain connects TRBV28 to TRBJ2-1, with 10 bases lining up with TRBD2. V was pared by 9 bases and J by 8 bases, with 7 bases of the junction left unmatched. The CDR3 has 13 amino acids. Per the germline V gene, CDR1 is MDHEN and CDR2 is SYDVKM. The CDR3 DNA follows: TGTGCCAGTAGCGGGGGGCCAGGTGATGAGCAGTTCTTC. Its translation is CASSGGPGDEQFF.

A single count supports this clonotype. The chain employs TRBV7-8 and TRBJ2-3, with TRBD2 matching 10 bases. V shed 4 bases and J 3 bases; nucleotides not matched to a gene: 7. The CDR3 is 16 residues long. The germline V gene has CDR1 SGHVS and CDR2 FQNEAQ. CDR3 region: CASSSYFSGRTDTQYF. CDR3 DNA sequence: TGTGCCAGCAGCTCCTACTTTAGCGGGAGGACAGATACGCAGTATTTT.

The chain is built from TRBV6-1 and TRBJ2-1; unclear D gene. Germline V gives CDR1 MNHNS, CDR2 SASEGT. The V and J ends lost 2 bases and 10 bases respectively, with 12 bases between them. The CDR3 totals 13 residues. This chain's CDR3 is CASSEYPSGEQFF. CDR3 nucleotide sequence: TGTGCCAGCAGTGAATATCCTTCCGGCGAGCAGTTCTTC.